Listed here are 12 T cell receptor beta chains from one sample, sequenced in a study of cytomegalovirus exposure and HLA in healthy donors. PCR employed 60 Vbeta and 13 Jbeta primers. Sequenced by immunoSEQ multiplex PCR; TCRdb stores in-frame clones only, minus some. This table has some 63,000 clones, roughly 80% appearing once. Sequenced: PBMCs. These TCRs come from a woman aged 40 to 50 in good health and CMV-seronegative.

V usage is TRBV27 and J usage is TRBJ2-7; 12 bases are a match to TRBD2. V lost 4 bases and J lost 4; bases outside the gene matches: 2. CDR3 length equals 14 residues. Germline CDR1 reads MNHEY; CDR2 reads SMNVEV (reference sequence). The CDR3 nucleotides are TGTGCCAGCAGTTCCCTAGCGGGAGGGTACGAGCAGTACTTC. Encoded protein: CASSSLAGGYEQYF.

The V call is TRBV5-1, the J call TRBJ1-1; 8 nucleotides agree with TRBD1. With 2 bases clipped from V and 3 bases from J, the junction kept 0 bases outside the gene matches. CDR3 length: 13 amino acids. Germline CDR1 and CDR2: SGHRS and YFSETQ. The CDR3 DNA is TGCGCCAGCAGCTTACAGGGGGACACTGAAGCTTTCTTT. It codes for CASSLQGDTEAFF.

This chain links TRBV28 with TRBJ1-5, with 7 bases matching TRBD1. Trimming at V came to 6 bases and at J to 2 bases, leaving 4 bases not matched to a gene. The CDR3 loop spans 14 amino acids. Germline V lookup: CDR1 MDHEN, CDR2 SYDVKM. The CDR3 sequence: CASSSGQRNQPQHF. The CDR3 bases are TGTGCCAGCAGCTCGGGACAGCGCAATCAGCCCCAGCATTTT.

The genes are TRBV29-1 and TRBJ2-5, with D tentatively TRBD1 (6 bases). The CDR3 extends over 13 amino acids. V lost 4 bases and J lost 2, with 11 bases in between. CDR1 SQVTM and CDR2 ANQGSEA come from the germline V gene. DNA of the CDR3: TGCAGCGTTGGGGGGACATTTCAAGAGACCCAGTACTTC. Encoded protein: CSVGGTFQETQYF.

The V gene is TRBV4-2, the J gene TRBJ2-2; TRBD1 agrees at 7 bases. The CDR3 runs 17 residues. Trimming cost V 1 base and J 6 bases; bases outside gene matches: 11. Germline V gives CDR1 LGHNA, CDR2 YNFKEQ. The CDR3: CASSQAKQGTLPGELFF. In DNA, the CDR3 is TGTGCCAGCAGCCAAGCGAAACAGGGGACCTTGCCCGGGGAGCTGTTTTTT.

This chain links TRBV4-1 with TRBJ1-2; weak D call: TRBD1 (5 bases). The CDR3 has 14 amino acids. Trimming took 0 bases from V and 7 from J, leaving 12 bases between them. Looked up from germline, CDR1 is MGHRA and CDR2 is YSYEKL. As DNA, the CDR3 is TGCGCCAGCAGCCAAGATCCCAGGGTGCTTGGCTACACCTTC. This gives the protein CASSQDPRVLGYTF.

The J gene is TRBJ2-3, the V gene TRBV5-1; D unresolved. The V gene's germline CDR1 is SGHRS and CDR2 YFSETQ. V was cut by 2 bases and J by 1 base, with 14 bases left in between. The CDR3 sequence is 16 residues long. The CDR3 DNA sequence: TGCGCCAGCAGCTTCGGTCTTACAGTCGGCACAGATACGCAGTATTTT. Protein sequence: CASSFGLTVGTDTQYF.

The chain combines TRBV19 with TRBJ2-1; 13 nucleotides align to TRBD2. CDR3 length: 19 amino acids. CDR1 is LNHDA, CDR2 SQIVND, per germline (reference sequence). Trimming at V came to 0 bases and at J to 10 bases, leaving 15 bases not matched to a gene. CDR3: CASSIDRAGLAGVFGEQFF. CDR3 sequence (DNA): TGTGCCAGTAGTATAGATAGGGCTGGACTAGCGGGAGTATTCGGCGAGCAGTTCTTC.

The chain has TRBV28 and TRBJ2-1; 11 bases are shared with TRBD2. This CDR3 has 15 amino acids. Trimming removed 6 bases from V and 6 bases from J; junction bases left unmatched: 7. In germline, CDR1 is MDHEN, CDR2 SYDVKM. The CDR3 loop is CASSRTSGSTNEQFF. CDR3 in DNA: TGTGCCAGCAGCCGAACTAGCGGGAGCACCAATGAGCAGTTCTTC.

CDR3 sequence: CASSLQGGTYNEQFF. CDR3 bases: TGCGCCAGCAGCTTGCAGGGGGGCACGTACAATGAGCAGTTCTTC. The chain uses TRBV5-1 and TRBJ2-1; weak D call: TRBD1 (7 bases). CDR1 is SGHRS, CDR2 YFSETQ, per germline. The V end was cut by 1 base, the J end by 4 bases, with 12 bases between. The CDR3 contains 15 residues.

This clone has a handful of counts. The chain recombines TRBV27 with TRBJ2-1; 8 positions agree with TRBD2. The CDR3 contains 16 residues. V lost 2 bases, J lost 0 bases, and 3 bases stayed unmatched. From germline, CDR1 is MNHEY and CDR2 SMNVEV (reference sequence). This CDR3 is CASSLLGTSSYNEQFF. In DNA, the CDR3 is TGTGCCAGCAGTTTACTCGGGACTAGCTCCTACAATGAGCAGTTCTTC.

The chain uses TRBV6-6 and TRBJ2-4; perhaps TRBD1 as D (6 bases). The CDR3 has 16 amino acids. With 6 bases removed from V and 0 bases from J, the gap between germline ends came to 15 bases. Germline CDR1 MNHNY, CDR2 SVGAGI (reference sequence). The CDR3 nucleotides read TGTGCCAGCAGCCCTGACAGGCCCCTAGCCAAAAACATTCAGTACTTC. It specifies CASSPDRPLAKNIQYF.